A selection of T cell receptor beta chains follows, all from one sample in a study of blood T cells in healthy people across ages. TCRdb used MiXCR to reprocess the 5' RACE reads, holding one entry per CDR3 protein. The table has about 800,000 distinct CDR3 sequences, around 50% seen once; the top ten hold over 15%. Sequencing input: blood. Source of these receptors: a man older than 75 in good health. Both conserved end residues are trimmed from each CDR3.

length | V | CDR3
11 | TRBV20-1 | SATETATDTQY
15 | TRBV27 | ASKGGNTAASTDTQY
12 | TRBV12-3/TRBV12-4 | ASRASGTIDTQY
11 | TRBV30 | AWSFSGKDEQF
13 | TRBV11-1 | ASSLISGSSNEQF
14 | TRBV30 | AWSLLPGQGHNEQF
10 | TRBV12-3/TRBV12-4 | ASSRGRETQY
12 | TRBV6-6 | ASSYSGGNYGYT
12 | TRBV20-1 | SAGTGGEPDTQY
14 | TRBV11-1 | ASSPRRGRLGYEQY
12 | TRBV10-1 | ASSDRTVQETQY
16 | TRBV5-1 | ASSLAVLAGGSLNEQF
13 | TRBV12-3/TRBV12-4 | ASSFLLASEREQF
13 | TRBV9 | ASSLRTGAMGTQY
13 | TRBV13 | ASSLGQGYSYEQY
13 | TRBV9 | ASSVDTHTRTEAF
11 | TRBV15 | ATSRDGRETQY
11 | TRBV28 | AAGGSYNSPLH
14 | TRBV7-2 | ASSSLADSSTDTQY
13 | TRBV18 | ACSPGTGGVQPQH
12 | TRBV7-9 | ASSGTGSWDEQY
10 | TRBV20-1 | SAPTSTDTQY
12 | TRBV9 | ASSVAAGRYEQY
12 | TRBV3-1 | ASSRGTGDEKLF
14 | TRBV11-1 | ASSLRTSGSFNEQF
14 | TRBV7-2 | ASSLQDRLASYEQY
13 | TRBV28 | ASITPGGLASEQY
11 | TRBV7-9 | ASSLPGGSPPH
10 | TRBV27 | ASTTLYNEQY